This entry lists 7 T cell receptor beta chains sequenced from one sample in a study of blood T cell repertoires in COVID-19. TCRdb's copy holds only in-frame clones and misses some; the assay was immunoSEQ multiplex PCR. The sample holds 250,000 to 350,000 clones, approximately 84% seen once. The sample consisted of peripheral blood. These receptors came from a person aged 70 to 85 with COVID-19, enrolled during active disease.

This chain uses TRBV3-1 (or the pseudogene TRBV3-2) with TRBJ1-6, with 10 bases fitting TRBD1. The V gene end was trimmed by 1 base and the J gene end by 10 bases; junction bases not matched to a gene: 10. The CDR3 is 17 residues long. The germline CDR1 and CDR2 sequences are LGHDT and YNNKEL (reference sequence). The CDR3 DNA reads TGTGCCAGCAGCCAAGGAACCGGGACAGGGGTTTACTCACCCCTCCACTTT. Translation: CASSQGTGTGVYSPLHF.

The V gene is TRBV7-8, the J gene TRBJ1-1, with 7 bases that match TRBD1. This CDR3 is 15 amino acids long. CDR1 and CDR2 (germline): SGHVS, FQNEAQ. The V gene end was trimmed by 5 bases and the J gene end by 11 bases; junction bases not matched to a gene: 17. The CDR3 DNA reads as TGTGCCAGCAGCCCCCCGACAGGGTCTGTCACCGAGGCTTTCTTT. Amino acid sequence: CASSPPTGSVTEAFF.

The V call is TRBV19, the J call TRBJ2-7, with 8 bases fitting TRBD2. Germline CDR1 is LNHDA and CDR2 is SQIVND (reference sequence). V lost 11 bases, J lost 0 bases, and 9 bases stayed unmatched. CDR3 length: 14 amino acids. CDR3 sequence reads: CASNAGGGSYEQYF. The DNA for the CDR3 is TGTGCCTCCAACGCGGGGGGAGGCTCCTACGAGCAGTACTTC.

The CDR3 DNA reads TGTGCCACTGGGGAGGGGGGGCGGACACCCCTCCACTTT. The encoded protein is CATGEGGRTPLHF. The J gene is TRBJ1-6, the V gene TRBV19; possibly TRBD1 for D (6 bases). Germline V CDR1 and CDR2: LNHDA, SQIVND (reference sequence). The length of the CDR3 is 13 residues. Trimming pared 10 bases from V and 11 bases from J, leaving 18 bases between.

The V call is TRBV28, the J call TRBJ1-2, with TRBD1 identical over 7 bases. Germline CDR1 reads MDHEN; CDR2 reads SYDVKM. V lost 4 bases and J lost 4; bases outside the gene matches: 3. The CDR3 has 13 residues. This chain's CDR3 is CASSSTGFYGYTF. Here the CDR3 DNA reads TGTGCCAGCAGTTCGACAGGGTTCTATGGCTACACCTTC.

This chain connects TRBV4-3 to TRBJ2-1; 8 bases are a match to TRBD1. The CDR3 extends over 16 amino acids. The germline CDR1 and CDR2 sequences are LGHNA and YSLEER. After removal of 0 bases from V and 8 bases from J, the junction contained 9 bases not matched to a gene. In nucleotides, the CDR3 is TGCGCCAGCAGCCAAGAGTTCCAGGGGGCGTATCATGAGCAGTTCTTC. It yields the protein CASSQEFQGAYHEQFF.

The chain links TRBV7-2 to TRBJ2-2, with TRBD2 as a possible D gene (5 bases). The CDR3 is 14 amino acids. Germline CDR1 and CDR2: SGHTA and FQGNSA. Trimming pared 3 bases from V and 3 bases from J, leaving 8 bases between. For the CDR3, the DNA is TGTGCCAGCAGCTTTTTGAGGGACACCGGGGAGCTGTTTTTT. It specifies CASSFLRDTGELFF.